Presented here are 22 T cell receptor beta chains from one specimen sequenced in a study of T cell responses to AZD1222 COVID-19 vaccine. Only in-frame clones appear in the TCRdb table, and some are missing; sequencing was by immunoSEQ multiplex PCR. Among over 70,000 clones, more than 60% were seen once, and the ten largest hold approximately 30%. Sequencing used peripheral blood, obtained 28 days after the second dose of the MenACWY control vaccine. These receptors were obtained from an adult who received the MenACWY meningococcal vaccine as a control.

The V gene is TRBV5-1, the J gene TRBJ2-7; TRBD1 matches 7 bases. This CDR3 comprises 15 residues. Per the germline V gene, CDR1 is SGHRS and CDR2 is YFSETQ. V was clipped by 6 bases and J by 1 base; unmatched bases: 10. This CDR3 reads CASKRSGTESYEQYF. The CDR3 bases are TGCGCCAGCAAAAGATCCGGGACAGAATCCTACGAGCAGTACTTC.

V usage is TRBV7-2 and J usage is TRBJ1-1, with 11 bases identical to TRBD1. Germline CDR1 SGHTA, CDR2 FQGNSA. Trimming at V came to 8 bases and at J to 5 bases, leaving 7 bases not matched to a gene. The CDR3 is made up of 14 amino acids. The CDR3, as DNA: TGTGCCAGCTCCCGGGACAGGGGGGGGACTGAAGCTTTCTTT. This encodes CASSRDRGGTEAFF.

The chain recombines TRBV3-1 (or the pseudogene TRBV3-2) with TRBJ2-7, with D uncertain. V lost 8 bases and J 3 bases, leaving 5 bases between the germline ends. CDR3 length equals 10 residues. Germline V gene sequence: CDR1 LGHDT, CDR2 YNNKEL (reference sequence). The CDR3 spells CASGDYEQYF. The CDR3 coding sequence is TGTGCCAGCGGGGACTACGAGCAGTACTTC.

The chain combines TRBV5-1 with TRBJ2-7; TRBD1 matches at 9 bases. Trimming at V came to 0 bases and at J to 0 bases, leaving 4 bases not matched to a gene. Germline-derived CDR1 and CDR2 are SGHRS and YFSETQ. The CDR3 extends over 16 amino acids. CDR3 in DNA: TGCGCCAGCAGCTTGGAAACAGGGGGCGACTCCTACGAGCAGTACTTC. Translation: CASSLETGGDSYEQYF.

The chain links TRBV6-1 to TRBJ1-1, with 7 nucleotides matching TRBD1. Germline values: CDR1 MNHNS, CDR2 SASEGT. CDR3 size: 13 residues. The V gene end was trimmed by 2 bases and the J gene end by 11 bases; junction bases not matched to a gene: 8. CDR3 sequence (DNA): TGTGCCAGCAGTGAAAGTAGGGGGCTGATGGCTTTCTTT. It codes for CASSESRGLMAFF.

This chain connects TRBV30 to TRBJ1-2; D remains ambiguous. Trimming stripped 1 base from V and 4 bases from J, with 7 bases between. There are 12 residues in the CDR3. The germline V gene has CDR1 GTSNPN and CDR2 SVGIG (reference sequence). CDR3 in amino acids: CAWSELLYGYTF. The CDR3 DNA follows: TGTGCCTGGAGTGAGTTACTCTATGGCTACACCTTC.

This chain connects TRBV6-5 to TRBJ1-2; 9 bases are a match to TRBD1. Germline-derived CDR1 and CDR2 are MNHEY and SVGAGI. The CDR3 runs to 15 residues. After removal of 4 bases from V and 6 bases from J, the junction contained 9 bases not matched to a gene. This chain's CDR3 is CASSLGGTGTHGYTF. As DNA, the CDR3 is TGTGCCAGCAGTTTGGGGGGGACAGGGACTCATGGCTACACCTTC.

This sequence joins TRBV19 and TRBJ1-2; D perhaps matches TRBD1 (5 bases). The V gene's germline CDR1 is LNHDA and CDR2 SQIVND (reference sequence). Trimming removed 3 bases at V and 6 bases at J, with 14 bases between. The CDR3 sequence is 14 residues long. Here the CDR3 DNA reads TGTGCCAGTAGTATTGTCTCAGGGAACCATGGCTACACCTTC. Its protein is CASSIVSGNHGYTF.

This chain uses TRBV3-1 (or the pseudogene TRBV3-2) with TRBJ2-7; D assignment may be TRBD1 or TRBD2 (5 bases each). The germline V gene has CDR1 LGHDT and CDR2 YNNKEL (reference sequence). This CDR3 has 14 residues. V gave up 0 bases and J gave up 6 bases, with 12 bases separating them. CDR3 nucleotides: TGTGCCAGCAGCCAAGATAGTCAGGGACGCGAGCAGTACTTC. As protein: CASSQDSQGREQYF.

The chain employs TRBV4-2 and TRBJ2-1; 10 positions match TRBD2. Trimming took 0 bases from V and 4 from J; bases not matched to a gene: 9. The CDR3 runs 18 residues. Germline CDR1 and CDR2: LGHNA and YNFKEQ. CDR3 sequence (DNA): TGTGCCAGCAGCCAAGAAGTCTCTAGCGGGAGTATGTACAATGAGCAGTTCTTC. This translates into CASSQEVSSGSMYNEQFF.

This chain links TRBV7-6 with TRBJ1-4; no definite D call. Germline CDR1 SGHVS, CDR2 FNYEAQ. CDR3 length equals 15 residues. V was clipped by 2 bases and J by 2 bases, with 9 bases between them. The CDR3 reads CASSLISNTNEKLFF. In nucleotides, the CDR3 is TGTGCCAGCAGCTTAATCTCAAACACTAATGAAAAACTGTTTTTT.

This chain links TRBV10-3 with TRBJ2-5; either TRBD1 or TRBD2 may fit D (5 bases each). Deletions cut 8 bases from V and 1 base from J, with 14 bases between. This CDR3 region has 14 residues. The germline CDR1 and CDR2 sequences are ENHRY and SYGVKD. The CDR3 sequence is CAIGGKQGQETQYF. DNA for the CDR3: TGTGCCATCGGGGGAAAGCAAGGCCAAGAGACCCAGTACTTC.

CDR3 in amino acids: CASSYGNGETQYF. In nucleotides, the CDR3 is TGTGCCAGCAGTTATGGAAATGGGGAGACCCAGTACTTC. The V and J genes are TRBV6-6 and TRBJ2-5; D unresolved. This CDR3 spans 13 amino acids. Trimming took off 3 bases at V and 5 bases at J, with 10 bases between the two ends. CDR1 is MNHNY and CDR2 is SVGAGI in the germline V gene (reference sequence).

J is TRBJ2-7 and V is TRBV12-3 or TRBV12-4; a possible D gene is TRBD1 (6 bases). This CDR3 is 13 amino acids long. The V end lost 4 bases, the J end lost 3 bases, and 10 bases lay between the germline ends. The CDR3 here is CASSSLQGYEQYF. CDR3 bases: TGTGCCAGCAGTTCCCTACAGGGCTACGAGCAGTACTTC.

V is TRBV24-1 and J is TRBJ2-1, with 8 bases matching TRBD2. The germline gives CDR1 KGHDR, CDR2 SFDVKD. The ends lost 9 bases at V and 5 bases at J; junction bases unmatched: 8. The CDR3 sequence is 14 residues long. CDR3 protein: CATSTGLGHNEQFF. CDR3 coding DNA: TGTGCCACCTCCACGGGACTAGGACACAATGAGCAGTTCTTC.

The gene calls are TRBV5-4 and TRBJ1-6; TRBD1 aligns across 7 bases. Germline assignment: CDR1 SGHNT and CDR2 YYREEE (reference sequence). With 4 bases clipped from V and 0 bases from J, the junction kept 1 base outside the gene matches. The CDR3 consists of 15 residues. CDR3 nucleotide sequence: TGTGCCAGCAGCCGGGACAGCTCCTATAATTCACCCCTCCACTTT. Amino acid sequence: CASSRDSSYNSPLHF.

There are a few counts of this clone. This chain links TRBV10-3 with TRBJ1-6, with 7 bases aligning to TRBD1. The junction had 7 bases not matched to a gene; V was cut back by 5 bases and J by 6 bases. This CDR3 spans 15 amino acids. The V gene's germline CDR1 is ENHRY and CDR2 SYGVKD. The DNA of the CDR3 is TGTGCCATCAGTCCCCGACAGGGAGGTAATTCACCCCTCCACTTT. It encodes CAISPRQGGNSPLHF.

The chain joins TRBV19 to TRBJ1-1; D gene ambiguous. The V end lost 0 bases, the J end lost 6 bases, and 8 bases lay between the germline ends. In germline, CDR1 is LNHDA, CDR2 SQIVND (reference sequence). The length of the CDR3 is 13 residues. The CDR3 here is CASSIDRTAEAFF. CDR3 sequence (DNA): TGTGCCAGTAGTATAGATCGCACGGCTGAAGCTTTCTTT.

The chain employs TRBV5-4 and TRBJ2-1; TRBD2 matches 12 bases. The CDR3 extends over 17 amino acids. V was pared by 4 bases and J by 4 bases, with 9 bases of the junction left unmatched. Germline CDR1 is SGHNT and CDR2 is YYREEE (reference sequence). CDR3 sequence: CASSPGGGLAGYNEQFF. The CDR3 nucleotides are TGTGCCAGCAGCCCGGGCGGTGGACTAGCGGGGTACAATGAGCAGTTCTTC.

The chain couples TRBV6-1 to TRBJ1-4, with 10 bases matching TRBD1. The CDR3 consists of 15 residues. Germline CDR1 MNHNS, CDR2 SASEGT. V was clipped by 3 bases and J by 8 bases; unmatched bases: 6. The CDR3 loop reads CASSDPGQGTEKLFF. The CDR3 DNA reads TGTGCCAGCAGTGACCCGGGACAGGGGACCGAAAAACTGTTTTTT.

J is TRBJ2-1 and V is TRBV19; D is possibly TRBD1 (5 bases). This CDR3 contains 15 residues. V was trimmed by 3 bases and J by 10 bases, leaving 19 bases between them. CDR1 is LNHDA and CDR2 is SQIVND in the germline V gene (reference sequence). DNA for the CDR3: TGTGCCAGTAGTATTATGGTAGCTGGGGCCGGAGAGCAGTTCTTC. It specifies CASSIMVAGAGEQFF.

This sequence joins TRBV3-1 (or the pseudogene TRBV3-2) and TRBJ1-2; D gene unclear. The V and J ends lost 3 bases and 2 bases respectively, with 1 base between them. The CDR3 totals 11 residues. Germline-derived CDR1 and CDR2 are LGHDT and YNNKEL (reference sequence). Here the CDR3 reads CASSQNYGYTF. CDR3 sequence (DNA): TGTGCCAGCAGCCAGAACTATGGCTACACCTTC.